Presented here are 22 T cell receptor beta chains from one specimen sequenced in a study of radiotherapy plus CTLA-4 blockade in lung cancer. Repertoires were generated with immunoSEQ multiplex PCR, while TCRdb's copy carries only in-frame clones and drops some. Of 25,000 to 40,000 clones in the sample, around 70% were seen once. The source material was peripheral blood, sampled from a patient treated with radiotherapy plus ipilimumab. These receptors were collected from a human donor with non-small cell lung cancer whose response to radiotherapy plus ipilimumab could not be evaluated.

This clone occurred a few times. The rearrangement uses TRBV7-2 and TRBJ2-1; no reliable D call. V dropped 7 bases and J dropped 0 bases, with 16 bases sitting between them. The CDR3 spans 16 residues. Germline-derived CDR1 and CDR2 are SGHTA and FQGNSA. CDR3 bases: TGTGCCAGCACCAGTCAGGCCCTCAGCTCCTACAATGAGCAGTTCTTC. The encoded protein is CASTSQALSSYNEQFF.

The count of this clone is one. The chain employs TRBV5-6 and TRBJ2-2; weak D call: TRBD1 (5 bases). Between the trimmed V and J ends, which lost 1 base and 4 bases, there was a span of 14 bases. Germline lookup yields CDR1 SGHDT and CDR2 YYEEEE. CDR3 length: 16 amino acids. CDR3 coding DNA: TGTGCCAGCAGCTTGCTAGAAGGGGCCGGCACCGGGGAGCTGTTTTTT. Translating gives CASSLLEGAGTGELFF.

By share of the sample, this clone is medium-sized. This rearrangement joins TRBV7-9 to TRBJ2-1; 10 positions agree with TRBD2. The CDR3 runs 16 residues. Germline loops: CDR1 SEHNR, CDR2 FQNEAQ (reference sequence). V shed 1 base, J shed 6 bases, and the junction held 6 bases outside the gene matches. CDR3: CASSLVSSGSLNEQFF. The DNA for the CDR3 is TGTGCCAGCAGCTTAGTCTCTAGCGGGAGTCTCAATGAGCAGTTCTTC.

The chain carries TRBV5-1 and TRBJ1-5; TRBD1 matches 9 bases. The CDR3 contains 15 residues. The V segment lost 1 base and the J segment 4 bases; nucleotides outside the gene matches: 3. Germline CDR1 and CDR2: SGHRS and YFSETQ. The CDR3 here is CASSLLGQGNQPQHF. The CDR3 DNA sequence: TGCGCCAGCAGCTTGCTGGGACAGGGTAATCAGCCCCAGCATTTT.

This sequence joins TRBV23-1 and TRBJ2-1, with 7 bases identical to TRBD2. TRBV23-1 is labeled an ORF, and its function is uncertain. Trimming took 0 bases from V and 4 from J; bases not matched to a gene: 12. This CDR3 has 18 amino acids. The CDR3 region is CASSQSLGGRGDYNEQFF. DNA of the CDR3: TGCGCCAGCAGTCAATCATTAGGCGGGAGAGGGGATTACAATGAGCAGTTCTTC.

This chain links TRBV19 with TRBJ1-1, with 8 bases aligning to TRBD1. With V trimmed by 8 bases and J by 1 base, 3 bases remained unmatched. From germline, CDR1 is LNHDA and CDR2 SQIVND (reference sequence). The CDR3 length is 13 residues. The CDR3 here is CASWTGRNTEAFF. CDR3 coding DNA: TGTGCCAGTTGGACAGGGCGGAACACTGAAGCTTTCTTT.

The chain is built from TRBV4-3 and TRBJ1-2; 7 nucleotides align to TRBD1. CDR1 LGHNA and CDR2 YSLEER come from the germline V gene. The CDR3 spans 13 residues. After removal of 4 bases from V and 2 bases from J, the junction contained 1 base not matched to a gene. CDR3 coding DNA: TGCGCCAGCAGCCCGGGACAGAACTATGGCTACACCTTC. Amino acids: CASSPGQNYGYTF.

This sequence joins TRBV5-6 and TRBJ2-7, with TRBD2 matching over 8 bases. Germline loops: CDR1 SGHDT, CDR2 YYEEEE. The CDR3 length is 15 residues. J lost 0 bases, V lost 5 bases, and 7 bases had no gene match. DNA for the CDR3: TGTGCCAGCAGTTTGAGCGGGAGCGTCTCCTACGAGCAGTACTTC. Protein: CASSLSGSVSYEQYF.

This clone was observed a handful of times. The rearrangement joins TRBV11-2 to TRBJ2-7; a possible D gene is TRBD1 (5 bases). Germline CDR1 and CDR2: SGHAT and FQNNGV. The CDR3 sequence is 13 residues long. V lost 6 bases and J lost 10, with 19 bases in between. CDR3: CASRLTEGANQYF. Here the CDR3 DNA reads TGTGCCAGCAGACTGACGGAAGGGGCGAATCAGTACTTC.

A few counts support this clone. DNA of the CDR3: TGTGCCAGCAGTGACCTCCCATTAGGGAGCTCCTACGAGCAGTACTTC. It codes for CASSDLPLGSSYEQYF. The genes are TRBV6-4 and TRBJ2-7, with D possibly matching TRBD2 (5 bases). Between the trimmed V and J ends, which lost 2 bases and 0 bases, there was a span of 14 bases. Germline V gene lookup returns CDR1 MRHNA and CDR2 SNTAGT. The CDR3 sequence is 16 residues long.

This clone occurred a few times. The chain links TRBV7-9 to TRBJ1-1; no firm D call. Trimming cost V 1 base and J 1 base, with 7 bases left between them. Germline assignment: CDR1 SEHNR and CDR2 FQNEAQ (reference sequence). This CDR3 is 14 amino acids long. This chain's CDR3 is CASSLEAANTEAFF. The CDR3 coding sequence is TGTGCCAGCAGCTTAGAGGCGGCGAACACTGAAGCTTTCTTT.

This clone showed up just once. The chain uses TRBV11-2 and TRBJ2-2; 7 bases map to TRBD1. Unmatched junction bases numbered 13, after V lost 7 bases and J lost 2 bases. Germline V CDR1 and CDR2: SGHAT, FQNNGV. The CDR3 has 17 residues. CDR3 protein: CASTSHLGQSNTGELFF. Written as DNA, the CDR3 is TGTGCCAGCACCTCTCACCTGGGACAGAGTAACACCGGGGAGCTGTTTTTT.

The J gene is TRBJ1-1, the V gene TRBV5-6; D remains ambiguous. The ends were cut back, 0 bases at V and 1 base at J, with 10 bases in the middle. This CDR3 has 15 residues. Germline lookup yields CDR1 SGHDT and CDR2 YYEEEE. The CDR3 protein is CASSLGGMENTEAFF. DNA for the CDR3: TGTGCCAGCAGCTTGGGAGGTATGGAGAACACTGAAGCTTTCTTT. Together with reference TRBV5-6 and TRBJ1-1, the CDR3 gives the full variable domain: DAGVTQSPTHLIKTRGQQVTLRCSPKSGHDTVSWYQQALGQGPQFIFQYYEEEERQRGNFPDRFSGHQFPNYSSELNVNALLLGDSALYLCASSLGGMENTEAFFGQGTRLTVV.

This chain links TRBV9 with TRBJ2-7, with TRBD2 identical over 10 bases. CDR1 SGDLS and CDR2 YYNGEE come from the germline V gene. V trimming: 0 bases; J trimming: 0 bases; junction bases outside the gene matches: 3. CDR3 length: 16 amino acids. The CDR3 region has the DNA TGTGCCAGCAGCGTAGAGGCTAGCGGGAGCTCCTACGAGCAGTACTTC. Translating gives CASSVEASGSSYEQYF.

The J gene is TRBJ2-7, the V gene TRBV4-3; tentative D call: TRBD2 (7 bases). The V gene lost 1 base and the J gene lost 0 bases, with 10 bases spanning the gap. Germline CDR1 LGHNA, CDR2 YSLEER. The CDR3 contains 15 residues. In DNA form, the CDR3 reads TGCGCCAGCAGCCAAGTGGCGGGGGCCTCCTACGAGCAGTACTTC. This codes for CASSQVAGASYEQYF.

This chain uses TRBV6-5 with TRBJ1-1, with 7 bases identical to TRBD1. This CDR3 has 14 residues. V lost 0 bases and J lost 5; bases outside the gene matches: 3. CDR1 is MNHEY, CDR2 SVGAGI, per germline. The CDR3, as DNA: TGTGCCAGCAGTTACTCAGGGGGCCGGACTGAAGCTTTCTTT. It codes for CASSYSGGRTEAFF.

The chain links TRBV2 to TRBJ2-5; 8 positions agree with TRBD2. CDR3 size: 17 residues. V lost 3 bases and J lost 4; bases outside the gene matches: 13. Germline-derived CDR1 and CDR2 are SNHLY and FYNNEI. CDR3 nucleotide sequence: TGTGCCAGCAGTGACCCCGGGGCGGGGGGCCCCCGAGAGACCCAGTACTTC. Protein product: CASSDPGAGGPRETQYF.

This clone was counted only a few times. The chain combines TRBV2 with TRBJ2-5; tentative D call: TRBD1 (5 bases). V was clipped by 4 bases and J by 5 bases, with 11 bases between them. The CDR3 runs to 13 residues. Germline V gene sequence: CDR1 SNHLY, CDR2 FYNNEI. The CDR3 coding sequence is TGTGCCAGCAGTGTTGTGGGGCGCGAGACCCAGTACTTC. Protein: CASSVVGRETQYF. The full variable domain, its missing parts supplied by reference TRBV2 and TRBJ2-5, is EPEVTQTPSHQVTQMGQEVILRCVPISNHLYFYWYRQILGQKVEFLVSFYNNEISEKSEIFDDQFSVERPDGSNFTLKIRSTKLEDSAMYFCASSVVGRETQYFGPGTRLLVL.

This clone was found a few times. The V and J genes are TRBV5-4 and TRBJ2-1; a possible D gene is TRBD1 (5 bases). The length of the CDR3 is 16 residues. CDR1 is SGHNT, CDR2 YYREEE, per germline (reference sequence). V shed 3 bases and J shed 4 bases, with 17 bases lying between them. The CDR3 bases are TGTGCCAGCAGCTCACGGGTGTCTGGGGCTTACAATGAGCAGTTCTTC. Translated: CASSSRVSGAYNEQFF.

The chain has TRBV6-5 and TRBJ2-6; no clear D gene. CDR1 is MNHEY and CDR2 is SVGAGI in the germline V gene. V dropped 2 bases and J dropped 0 bases, with 5 bases sitting between them. The CDR3 runs 15 residues. Written as DNA, the CDR3 is TGTGCCAGCAGTTACCGTAGCTCTGGGGCCAACGTCCTGACTTTC. This codes for CASSYRSSGANVLTF.

The V call is TRBV7-2, the J call TRBJ2-2; 12 bases line up with TRBD2. CDR3 length equals 16 residues. CDR1 is SGHTA, CDR2 FQGNSA, per germline. V lost 5 bases and J lost 6; bases outside the gene matches: 7. In DNA, the CDR3 is TGTGCCAGCAGCCCAAGACTAGCGGGAGTCCCCGGGGAGCTGTTTTTT. Translated, it gives CASSPRLAGVPGELFF.

This clone was counted only a few times. The chain is built from TRBV30 and TRBJ2-3, with TRBD2 matching 12 bases. The ends lost 1 base at V and 4 bases at J; junction bases unmatched: 3. The germline V gene has CDR1 GTSNPN and CDR2 SVGIG (reference sequence). The CDR3 has 15 residues. CDR3 amino acids: CAWSALAGGADTQYF. The CDR3, as DNA: TGTGCCTGGAGTGCCCTAGCGGGAGGGGCAGATACGCAGTATTTT.